One and the same sample provided the 12 T cell receptor beta chains below, sequenced in a study of shared clonotypes between healthy human individuals. The assay was immunoSEQ multiplex PCR, and TCRdb's table has in-frame clones only and misses some. The sample includes some 500,000 clones, roughly four fifths seen only once; the top ten take 12%. Sequences were obtained from PBMCs. The receptors were gathered from a woman in her thirties or forties in good health. Some clones in this sample may be carry-over from other donors' samples.

The chain has TRBV7-2 and TRBJ2-2; D possibly corresponds to TRBD2 (6 bases). Trimming shortened V by 2 bases and J by 1 base, and 11 bases separated the two germline ends. The germline V gene encodes CDR1 SGHTA and CDR2 FQGNSA. This CDR3 comprises 16 residues. The CDR3 protein is CASSLHAGRNTGELFF. CDR3 DNA sequence: TGTGCCAGCAGCTTACATGCGGGGCGGAACACCGGGGAGCTGTTTTTT.

The V gene is TRBV7-2, the J gene TRBJ2-2; possibly TRBD1 or TRBD2 for D (5 bases each). V was pared by 5 bases and J by 2 bases, with 9 bases between. This CDR3 contains 14 residues. Germline V lookup: CDR1 SGHTA, CDR2 FQGNSA. CDR3 in DNA: TGTGCCAGCAGCCCGGGACCAAACACCGGGGAGCTGTTTTTT. Its translation: CASSPGPNTGELFF.

The J gene is TRBJ2-7, the V gene TRBV5-4, with 7 positions matching TRBD1. Germline CDR1 is SGHNT and CDR2 is YYREEE (reference sequence). V lost 4 bases, J lost 6 bases, and 4 bases stayed unmatched. This CDR3 is built from 12 residues. This CDR3 reads CASSRQGREQYF. The CDR3 bases are TGTGCCAGCAGCCGACAGGGACGCGAGCAGTACTTC.

J is TRBJ2-7 and V is TRBV28; D is possibly TRBD2 (6 bases). The germline V gene encodes CDR1 MDHEN and CDR2 SYDVKM. This CDR3 has 14 amino acids. Trimming took off 0 bases at V and 4 bases at J, with 10 bases between the two ends. The DNA for the CDR3 is TGTGCCAGCAGTTTATGGGGGGAGGAATACGAGCAGTACTTC. It codes for CASSLWGEEYEQYF.

This clone was picked up a small number of times. This chain uses TRBV4-3 with TRBJ2-3; 10 nucleotides line up with TRBD2. This CDR3 contains 16 residues. The junction had 9 bases not matched to a gene; V was cut back by 4 bases and J by 5 bases. CDR1 and CDR2 from the germline V gene are LGHNA and YSLEER. The CDR3 sequence is CASSRAPSGSGDTQYF. The CDR3 DNA is TGCGCCAGCAGCCGAGCGCCTAGCGGGAGTGGAGATACGCAGTATTTT.

This chain joins TRBV6-5 and TRBJ2-7, with 11 bases aligning to TRBD1. CDR3 length: 16 amino acids. With 2 bases clipped from V and 2 bases from J, the junction kept 5 bases outside the gene matches. Germline loops: CDR1 MNHEY, CDR2 SVGAGI. The DNA for the CDR3 is TGTGCCAGCAGTTACACCCGGACAGGGGGCCCCTACGAGCAGTACTTC. Its protein is CASSYTRTGGPYEQYF.

Details on this clone: This may be a read error: a much more frequent sequence differs by one nucleotide. The genes are TRBV30 and TRBJ1-5; 7 bases are a match to TRBD1. The germline CDR1 and CDR2 sequences are GTSNPN and SVGIG (reference sequence). The CDR3 spans 15 residues. CDR3 DNA: TGTACCTGGGCCCACAGGGGTAATTACAATCAGCCCCAGCATTTT. Protein: CTWAHRGNYNQPQHF.

In regard to this clone: This is likely an artifact of a read error, given a far larger clone one base away. This is likely a read error, given that the CDR3 carries no conserved phenylalanine or tryptophan at its end. The chain recombines TRBV6-4 with TRBJ2-2; unclear D gene. CDR3 length: 14 amino acids. The germline V and J ends were trimmed by 6 bases and 3 bases, with 11 bases remaining between them. Looked up from germline, CDR1 is MRHNA and CDR2 is SNTAGT. In nucleotides, the CDR3 is TGTGCCAGCAGCACATCGACTGACACCGGGGAGCTGTTTCTT. This translates into CASSTSTDTGELFL.

This clone occurred many times. The chain joins TRBV4-1 to TRBJ1-4; no firm D call. Germline V gene sequence: CDR1 MGHRA, CDR2 YSYEKL. The CDR3 is 13 residues long. V shed 2 bases and J shed 4 bases, with 5 bases lying between them. The CDR3 region has the DNA TGCGCCAGCAGCCAATGGCGTAATGAAAAACTGTTTTTT. As protein: CASSQWRNEKLFF.

The genes are TRBV27 and TRBJ2-3; TRBD2 agrees at 10 bases. V lost 3 bases, J lost 4 bases, and 7 bases stayed unmatched. CDR3 length equals 16 residues. Germline CDR1 reads MNHEY; CDR2 reads SMNVEV (reference sequence). The CDR3: CASSFGAGGPPDTQYF. The CDR3 DNA is TGTGCCAGCAGTTTTGGAGCGGGAGGGCCTCCAGATACGCAGTATTTT.

Details on this clone: Other DNA variants within this sample encode the same CDR3. The rearrangement links TRBV2 to TRBJ2-1; perhaps TRBD2 as D (6 bases). The germline V and J ends were trimmed by 9 bases and 4 bases, with 7 bases remaining between them. The CDR3 contains 11 residues. Germline V CDR1 and CDR2: SNHLY, FYNNEI. CDR3 sequence: CASSGYNEQFF. For the CDR3, the DNA is TGTGCCAGTAGCGGTTACAATGAGCAGTTCTTC.

This chain links TRBV18 with TRBJ2-4; possible D gene TRBD1, 6 bases. The CDR3 runs to 15 residues. V was clipped by 2 bases and J by 4 bases, with 12 bases between them. Germline V gives CDR1 KGHSH, CDR2 LQKENI. CDR3 DNA: TGTGCCAGCTCACCATCAGGGGCGGCGAAAAACATTCAGTACTTC. It codes for CASSPSGAAKNIQYF.